Presented here are 14 T cell receptor beta chains from one specimen sequenced in a study of spatial heterogeneity in lung cancer. TCRdb itself ran the 5' RACE reads through MiXCR, one entry per CDR3 protein. The table has about 85,000 distinct CDR3 sequences, about a fifth seen once. The time point here: sample taken at primary tumor resection. Whole RNA was taken from tumor, nontumor lung or frozen PBMC; it was then sequenced unsorted. Sequences were derived from PBMCs, sampled at surgery. These receptors were obtained from a male donor with early-stage non-small cell lung cancer.

This clonotype turned up a few times. The rearrangement uses TRBV29-1 and TRBJ2-7, with a possible D match to TRBD1 (6 bases). The CDR3 consists of 13 residues. CDR1 and CDR2 from the germline V gene are SQVTM and ANQGSEA. Deletions cut 1 base from V and 3 bases from J, with 10 bases between. The CDR3 loop is CSVEGTANYEQYF. The CDR3 region has the DNA TGCAGCGTTGAAGGGACAGCCAACTACGAGCAGTACTTC.

This clonotype was detected ten times or more. The V call is TRBV11-1, the J call TRBJ1-1; D gene ambiguous. Germline V gene lookup returns CDR1 SGHAT and CDR2 FQDESV (reference sequence). The CDR3 is 12 residues long. With 0 bases removed from V and 8 bases from J, the gap between germline ends came to 7 bases. The CDR3 protein is CASSLAASEAFF. The CDR3 region has the DNA TGTGCCAGCAGCTTAGCGGCCTCAGAAGCTTTCTTT.

This clonotype was counted ten times or more. The chain is built from TRBV6-5 and TRBJ2-7; the D is unclear. Trimming stripped 0 bases from V and 3 bases from J, with 12 bases between. This CDR3 comprises 15 residues. Looked up from germline, CDR1 is MNHEY and CDR2 is SVGAGI. This chain's CDR3 is CASSYSAEWDYEQYF. The CDR3 DNA follows: TGTGCCAGCAGTTACTCGGCGGAGTGGGACTACGAGCAGTACTTC.

This clonotype has a handful of counts. The CDR3: CASSRAGALPGAGGYEQYF. The CDR3 DNA sequence: TGTGCCAGCAGCCGAGCCGGGGCGTTACCGGGAGCGGGGGGCTACGAGCAGTACTTC. V is TRBV4-2 and J is TRBJ2-7; TRBD2 aligns across 9 bases. V lost 4 bases, J lost 3 bases, and 19 bases stayed unmatched. The CDR3 consists of 19 residues. From germline, CDR1 is LGHNA and CDR2 YNFKEQ.

This chain joins TRBV5-1 and TRBJ2-1; the match to TRBD2 covers 13 bases. Germline CDR1 reads SGHRS; CDR2 reads YFSETQ. With 4 bases clipped from V and 3 bases from J, the junction kept 7 bases outside the gene matches. The CDR3 spans 17 residues. CDR3: CASSPGGTSGNYNEQFF. Here the CDR3 DNA reads TGCGCCAGCAGCCCGGGAGGGACTAGCGGGAACTACAATGAGCAGTTCTTC.

The chain employs TRBV4-1 and TRBJ1-1; 10 bases align to TRBD1. In germline, CDR1 is MGHRA, CDR2 YSYEKL. Trimming took 4 bases from V and 3 from J; bases not matched to a gene: 14. This CDR3 has 18 amino acids. CDR3 residues: CASSPGTGERVVDTEAFF. The CDR3, as DNA: TGCGCCAGCAGCCCCGGGACAGGGGAGAGGGTAGTAGACACTGAAGCTTTCTTT.

This clonotype was detected ten times or more. V usage is TRBV9 and J usage is TRBJ1-1; no definite D call. Germline CDR1 and CDR2: SGDLS and YYNGEE. This CDR3 has 13 residues. V was pared by 2 bases and J by 6 bases, with 11 bases between. This chain's CDR3 is CASSVAIASEAFF. The CDR3 DNA reads TGTGCCAGCAGCGTGGCCATTGCATCTGAAGCTTTCTTT.

This clonotype is a singleton in its sample. The gene calls are TRBV5-4 and TRBJ2-1, with D unresolved. V lost 2 bases, J lost 5 bases, and 8 bases lay in between. CDR1 is SGHNT, CDR2 YYREEE, per germline (reference sequence). The CDR3 extends over 13 amino acids. The CDR3 nucleotides are TGTGCCAGCAGCTTTCCGAACAACAATGAGCAGTTCTTC. This encodes CASSFPNNNEQFF. The full variable domain, in which reference TRBV5-4 and TRBJ2-1 provide the parts outside the CDR3, is ETGVTQSPTHLIKTRGQQVTLRCSSQSGHNTVSWYQQALGQGPQFIFQYYREEENGRGNFPPRFSGLQFPNYSSELNVNALELDDSALYLCASSFPNNNEQFFGPGTRLTVL.

The chain has TRBV20-1 and TRBJ2-5; 10 positions match TRBD1. Germline values: CDR1 DFQATT, CDR2 SNEGSKA (reference sequence). The CDR3 loop spans 14 amino acids. Trimming took 3 bases from V and 4 from J; bases not matched to a gene: 5. CDR3 amino acids: CSARETGGRETQYF. In nucleotides, the CDR3 is TGCAGTGCTAGGGAGACAGGGGGCCGAGAGACCCAGTACTTC.

At least ten counts were recorded for this clonotype. The genes are TRBV5-1 and TRBJ1-2, with D unresolved. This CDR3 region has 13 residues. Germline V CDR1 and CDR2: SGHRS, YFSETQ. The V end lost 0 bases, the J end lost 7 bases, and 10 bases lay between the germline ends. This CDR3 is CASSLANDRGYTF. DNA for the CDR3: TGCGCCAGCAGCTTGGCCAACGACCGTGGCTACACCTTC.

This chain uses TRBV30 with TRBJ2-1; TRBD2 aligns across 10 bases. V shed 4 bases and J 4 bases; nucleotides not matched to a gene: 10. The CDR3 spans 16 residues. The germline V gene has CDR1 GTSNPN and CDR2 SVGIG (reference sequence). This CDR3 is CAWIGGLAGDYNEQFF. DNA of the CDR3: TGTGCCTGGATTGGTGGGCTAGCGGGAGATTACAATGAGCAGTTCTTC.

The chain carries TRBV7-9 and TRBJ2-7, with TRBD1 identical over 7 bases. J gave up 5 bases and V 5 bases, and 9 bases lay outside the gene matches. Germline loops: CDR1 SEHNR, CDR2 FQNEAQ (reference sequence). This CDR3 spans 14 amino acids. CDR3 sequence: CASSRGGAPHEQYF. The CDR3 region has the DNA TGTGCCAGCAGCCGAGGGGGCGCCCCCCACGAGCAGTACTTC.

The gene calls are TRBV28 and TRBJ2-5, with 7 positions matching TRBD2. The CDR3 totals 14 residues. The germline gives CDR1 MDHEN, CDR2 SYDVKM. Trimming took 6 bases from V and 3 from J; bases not matched to a gene: 7. The CDR3 here is CASRLAGTKETQYF. For the CDR3, the DNA is TGTGCCAGCAGGCTGGCAGGGACTAAAGAGACCCAGTACTTC.

As for this clonotype: This may arise from a read error, as a much more abundant clone is one base away. The chain employs TRBV2 and TRBJ2-1; possibly TRBD2 for D (5 bases). The CDR3 spans 15 residues. Germline V CDR1 and CDR2: SNHLY, FYNNEI. The CDR3 DNA reads TGTGCCAGCTGTGAAGCTGCCGGGGCCTACAATGAGCAGTTCTTC. It codes for CASCEAAGAYNEQFF.